These 21 T cell receptor beta chains share one sample of origin, sequenced in a study of OX40 agonist ivuxolimab in advanced cancers. Using immunoSEQ multiplex PCR, the repertoire was profiled, and TCRdb retains in-frame clones only, with some absent. Of about 120,000 clones in the sample, over 75% were seen once. Source: CD4+ or CD8+ T cells sorted from blood, taken in a trial of the OX40 agonist ivuxolimab. Receptor source: an adult with an advanced solid tumor such as melanoma, head and neck, liver or kidney cancer.

The chain recombines TRBV12-5 with TRBJ1-1; D unclear. V dropped 4 bases and J dropped 2 bases, with 8 bases sitting between them. The V gene's germline CDR1 is LGHNT and CDR2 FRNRAP. The CDR3 contains 13 residues. CDR3 bases: TGTGCTAGTGGTTCGAACAGTAACACTGAAGCTTTCTTT. Translated, it gives CASGSNSNTEAFF.

V usage is TRBV2 and J usage is TRBJ2-5; 7 bases agree with TRBD1. The end of the DNA fits TRBJ2-7 better, so the J call may be wrong. Germline CDR1 reads SNHLY; CDR2 reads FYNNEI. CDR3 length equals 14 residues. CDR3 amino acids: CASTEDRLGYEQYF. The DNA for the CDR3 is TGTGCCAGCACTGAGGACAGGCTTGGGTACGAGCAGTACTTC.

This chain uses TRBV5-3 with TRBJ2-5; D not resolved. TRBV5-3 is filed as an ORF, its function uncertain. Deletions cut 1 base from V and 0 bases from J, with 10 bases between. The CDR3 loop spans 15 amino acids. Written as DNA, the CDR3 is TGTGCCAGAAGCTTGCTCTCGGATCACCAAGAGACCCAGTACTTC. Translation: CARSLLSDHQETQYF.

There are a few counts of this clone. The gene calls are TRBV7-9 and TRBJ1-2; perhaps TRBD1 as D (6 bases). The CDR3 has 13 amino acids. V lost 3 bases, J lost 5 bases, and 10 bases lay in between. Per the germline V gene, CDR1 is SEHNR and CDR2 is FQNEAQ (reference sequence). CDR3 nucleotides: TGTGCCAGCAGCTTGACAGGAGAGTATGGCTACACCTTC. It specifies CASSLTGEYGYTF.

The chain combines TRBV27 with TRBJ2-6; the D call may be TRBD1 or TRBD2 (7 bases each). CDR3 length equals 17 residues. The germline CDR1 and CDR2 sequences are MNHEY and SMNVEV (reference sequence). V shed 3 bases and J shed 4 bases, with 16 bases lying between them. For the CDR3, the DNA is TGTGCCAGCAGTTTGAGGGAGGGGGCGGCCGGGGCCAACGTCCTGACTTTC. This translates into CASSLREGAAGANVLTF.

This chain's CDR3 is CASSPRGVEPEAFF. The CDR3 nucleotides read TGTGCCAGCTCACCAAGAGGAGTGGAACCTGAAGCTTTCTTT. The chain joins TRBV18 to TRBJ1-1; D is uncertain. Germline V gene sequence: CDR1 KGHSH, CDR2 LQKENI. This CDR3 is 14 amino acids long. Trimming removed 2 bases from V and 6 bases from J, with 13 bases in between.

This rearrangement joins TRBV19 to TRBJ1-5; tentative D call: TRBD1 (6 bases). In germline, CDR1 is LNHDA, CDR2 SQIVND (reference sequence). Trimming took off 8 bases at V and 4 bases at J, with 12 bases between the two ends. This CDR3 region has 13 residues. The CDR3 DNA follows: TGTGCCAGTCGAGGGGGGGGAAATCAGCCCCAGCATTTT. Its protein product is CASRGGGNQPQHF.

The rearrangement uses TRBV18 and TRBJ1-4; D is undetermined. V was clipped by 8 bases and J by 5 bases, with 12 bases between them. Germline CDR1 is KGHSH and CDR2 is LQKENI. The CDR3 loop spans 13 amino acids. Here the CDR3 reads CASRDPVNEKLFF. The CDR3 coding sequence is TGTGCCAGCCGAGACCCGGTGAATGAAAAACTGTTTTTT.

A remark on this clone: This specimen includes other DNA sequences encoding the same CDR3. The gene calls are TRBV30 and TRBJ1-2, with TRBD1 as a possible D gene (5 bases). V shed 4 bases and J shed 4 bases, with 13 bases lying between them. The germline gives CDR1 GTSNPN, CDR2 SVGIG (reference sequence). CDR3 size: 13 residues. CDR3 protein: CAWTRTGVYGYTF. The CDR3 DNA follows: TGTGCCTGGACTCGGACGGGGGTCTATGGCTACACCTTC. The full variable domain, its missing parts supplied by reference TRBV30 and TRBJ1-2, is SQTIHQWPATLVQPVGSPLSLECTVEGTSNPNLYWYRQAAGRGLQLLFYSVGIGQISSEVPQNLSASRPQDRQFILSSKKLLLSDSGFYLCAWTRTGVYGYTFGSGTRLTVV.

As DNA, the CDR3 is TGTGCCAGCAGCCAAGACATTACTGAGGTCAATCAGCCCCAGCATTTT. Its translation is CASSQDITEVNQPQHF. V and J are TRBV4-2 and TRBJ1-5; no firm D call. The length of the CDR3 is 16 residues. Germline V lookup: CDR1 LGHNA, CDR2 YNFKEQ. With 0 bases removed from V and 3 bases from J, the gap between germline ends came to 12 bases.

This clone was recorded a few times. The chain joins TRBV4-3 to TRBJ1-1, with a weak D call TRBD1 (5 bases). V was clipped by 4 bases and J by 2 bases, with 8 bases between them. The CDR3 runs to 13 residues. CDR1 and CDR2 from the germline V gene are LGHNA and YSLEER. CDR3 DNA sequence: TGCGCCAGCAGCCTCAGGGATAACACTGAAGCTTTCTTT. It specifies CASSLRDNTEAFF.

This clone was picked up one time. This chain links TRBV5-1 with TRBJ2-3; D call uncertain. The CDR3 extends over 15 amino acids. Germline V gene lookup returns CDR1 SGHRS and CDR2 YFSETQ. Trimming stripped 0 bases from V and 4 bases from J, with 12 bases between. DNA of the CDR3: TGCGCCAGCAGCTTGGCCTCTGAATGGGCAGATACGCAGTATTTT. Translated, it gives CASSLASEWADTQYF. The variable domain in full, with the rest retrieved from reference TRBV5-1 and TRBJ2-3, is KAGVTQTPRYLIKTRGQQVTLSCSPISGHRSVSWYQQTPGQGLQFLFEYFSETQRNKGNFPGRFSGRQFSNSRSEMNVSTLELGDSALYLCASSLASEWADTQYFGPGTRLTVL.

The CDR3, as DNA: TGTGCCAGTAGTATTCGGTTATCGGACAGTAGCAATCAGCCCCAGCATTTT. This encodes CASSIRLSDSSNQPQHF. The chain carries TRBV19 and TRBJ1-5; D might be TRBD1 (6 bases). The CDR3 has 17 amino acids. Trimming shortened V by 3 bases and J by 0 bases, and 15 bases separated the two germline ends. Germline CDR1 and CDR2: LNHDA and SQIVND (reference sequence).

The rearrangement uses TRBV28 and TRBJ1-2; D is unclear. This CDR3 is built from 16 residues. The germline V gene has CDR1 MDHEN and CDR2 SYDVKM. V shed 5 bases and J shed 8 bases, with 24 bases lying between them. The CDR3 is CASSPSGFGPLEGYTF. The CDR3 DNA follows: TGTGCCAGCAGTCCCTCGGGATTTGGCCCTCTGGAGGGCTACACCTTC.

The V call is TRBV30, the J call TRBJ1-1; no definite D call. Germline loops: CDR1 GTSNPN, CDR2 SVGIG (reference sequence). The CDR3 extends over 11 amino acids. The ends were cut back, 8 bases at V and 1 base at J, with 8 bases in the middle. CDR3 sequence reads: CAVGSNTEAFF. DNA for the CDR3: TGTGCCGTTGGATCGAACACTGAAGCTTTCTTT.

The rearrangement joins TRBV7-9 to TRBJ2-1; a weak D match, TRBD1 (5 bases). Germline V lookup: CDR1 SEHNR, CDR2 FQNEAQ (reference sequence). The CDR3 is 17 amino acids. The V end lost 2 bases, the J end lost 7 bases, and 21 bases lay between the germline ends. The CDR3 bases are TGTGCCAGCAGCTTAATGGGTGGGCAGGGTATGAAAAATGAGCAGTTCTTC. Protein sequence: CASSLMGGQGMKNEQFF.

This rearrangement joins TRBV18 to TRBJ2-7; 9 bases align to TRBD2. V gave up 0 bases and J gave up 5 bases; unmatched junction bases: 2. The CDR3 contains 14 residues. Germline V gene sequence: CDR1 KGHSH, CDR2 LQKENI. DNA of the CDR3: TGTGCCAGCTCACCACCGGGACTAGCTCACGAGCAGTACTTC. Amino acid sequence: CASSPPGLAHEQYF.

The rearrangement uses TRBV19 and TRBJ1-1, with TRBD1 matching 9 bases. This CDR3 has 15 residues. Germline V CDR1 and CDR2: LNHDA, SQIVND (reference sequence). Trimming cost V 5 bases and J 5 bases; bases outside gene matches: 9. The CDR3, as DNA: TGTGCCAGTAGTGCCTTAGACAGGGGGAAAACTGAAGCTTTCTTT. This encodes CASSALDRGKTEAFF.

This chain links TRBV4-3 with TRBJ2-5; 7 nucleotides align to TRBD1. The CDR3 consists of 14 residues. Trimming removed 0 bases from V and 8 bases from J; junction bases left unmatched: 6. The V gene's germline CDR1 is LGHNA and CDR2 YSLEER. The CDR3, as DNA: TGCGCCAGCAGCCAAGAAGACAGGGTGGGAACCCAGTACTTC. Its translation is CASSQEDRVGTQYF.

V and J are TRBV7-3 and TRBJ2-3, with D hard to call. The CDR3 sequence is 13 residues long. Germline CDR1 reads SGHTA; CDR2 reads FQGTGA. The V end was cut by 4 bases, the J end by 4 bases, with 9 bases between. Written as DNA, the CDR3 is TGTGCCAGCAGCTCTTTTGAGTCAGATACGCAGTATTTT. It yields the protein CASSSFESDTQYF.

This sequence joins TRBV27 and TRBJ1-6, with D maybe TRBD1 (5 bases). The CDR3 has 13 amino acids. Germline V gene data show CDR1 as MNHEY and CDR2 as SMNVEV (reference sequence). Trimming shortened V by 8 bases and J by 7 bases, and 12 bases separated the two germline ends. The CDR3 loop reads CASVGRVNSPLHF. The CDR3 DNA is TGTGCCAGCGTGGGACGGGTAAATTCACCCCTCCACTTT.